The following is a T cell receptor (beta chain) sequence with its context. As yet, its antigen is unknown. Other DNA sequences in this specimen translate into the identical CDR3. Germline CDR1 reads KGHSH; CDR2 reads LQKENI. The CDR3 covers 14 residues. J lost 7 bases, V lost 2 bases, and 4 bases had no gene match. The donors were members of the approximately 120-subject validation cohort (separate from the approximately 670-subject first cohort). TCRdb's table, derived via immunoSEQ multiplex PCR, lists solely in-frame clones and lacks some. Here the sample spans about 330,000 clones, about nine tenths being singletons. The sample is drawn from a study of cytomegalovirus exposure and HLA in healthy donors. General study findings and limits: CMV antigen specificity of three CMV-associated chains was confirmed in vitro. Among TCR beta chains, those listed as cytomegalovirus-associated numbered over 150. In the approximately 130 validation repertoires, around 95% of cluster scores exceeded 0, per a later analysis.

The source material was PBMCs. The chain carries TRBV18 and TRBJ1-5, with 8 bases fitting TRBD1. The receptor was isolated from a woman in her late teens or twenties in good health and CMV-seronegative. The CDR3 region is CASSPGQGGQPQHF. In DNA, the CDR3 is TGTGCCAGCTCACCAGGACAGGGAGGGCAGCCCCAGCATTTT.